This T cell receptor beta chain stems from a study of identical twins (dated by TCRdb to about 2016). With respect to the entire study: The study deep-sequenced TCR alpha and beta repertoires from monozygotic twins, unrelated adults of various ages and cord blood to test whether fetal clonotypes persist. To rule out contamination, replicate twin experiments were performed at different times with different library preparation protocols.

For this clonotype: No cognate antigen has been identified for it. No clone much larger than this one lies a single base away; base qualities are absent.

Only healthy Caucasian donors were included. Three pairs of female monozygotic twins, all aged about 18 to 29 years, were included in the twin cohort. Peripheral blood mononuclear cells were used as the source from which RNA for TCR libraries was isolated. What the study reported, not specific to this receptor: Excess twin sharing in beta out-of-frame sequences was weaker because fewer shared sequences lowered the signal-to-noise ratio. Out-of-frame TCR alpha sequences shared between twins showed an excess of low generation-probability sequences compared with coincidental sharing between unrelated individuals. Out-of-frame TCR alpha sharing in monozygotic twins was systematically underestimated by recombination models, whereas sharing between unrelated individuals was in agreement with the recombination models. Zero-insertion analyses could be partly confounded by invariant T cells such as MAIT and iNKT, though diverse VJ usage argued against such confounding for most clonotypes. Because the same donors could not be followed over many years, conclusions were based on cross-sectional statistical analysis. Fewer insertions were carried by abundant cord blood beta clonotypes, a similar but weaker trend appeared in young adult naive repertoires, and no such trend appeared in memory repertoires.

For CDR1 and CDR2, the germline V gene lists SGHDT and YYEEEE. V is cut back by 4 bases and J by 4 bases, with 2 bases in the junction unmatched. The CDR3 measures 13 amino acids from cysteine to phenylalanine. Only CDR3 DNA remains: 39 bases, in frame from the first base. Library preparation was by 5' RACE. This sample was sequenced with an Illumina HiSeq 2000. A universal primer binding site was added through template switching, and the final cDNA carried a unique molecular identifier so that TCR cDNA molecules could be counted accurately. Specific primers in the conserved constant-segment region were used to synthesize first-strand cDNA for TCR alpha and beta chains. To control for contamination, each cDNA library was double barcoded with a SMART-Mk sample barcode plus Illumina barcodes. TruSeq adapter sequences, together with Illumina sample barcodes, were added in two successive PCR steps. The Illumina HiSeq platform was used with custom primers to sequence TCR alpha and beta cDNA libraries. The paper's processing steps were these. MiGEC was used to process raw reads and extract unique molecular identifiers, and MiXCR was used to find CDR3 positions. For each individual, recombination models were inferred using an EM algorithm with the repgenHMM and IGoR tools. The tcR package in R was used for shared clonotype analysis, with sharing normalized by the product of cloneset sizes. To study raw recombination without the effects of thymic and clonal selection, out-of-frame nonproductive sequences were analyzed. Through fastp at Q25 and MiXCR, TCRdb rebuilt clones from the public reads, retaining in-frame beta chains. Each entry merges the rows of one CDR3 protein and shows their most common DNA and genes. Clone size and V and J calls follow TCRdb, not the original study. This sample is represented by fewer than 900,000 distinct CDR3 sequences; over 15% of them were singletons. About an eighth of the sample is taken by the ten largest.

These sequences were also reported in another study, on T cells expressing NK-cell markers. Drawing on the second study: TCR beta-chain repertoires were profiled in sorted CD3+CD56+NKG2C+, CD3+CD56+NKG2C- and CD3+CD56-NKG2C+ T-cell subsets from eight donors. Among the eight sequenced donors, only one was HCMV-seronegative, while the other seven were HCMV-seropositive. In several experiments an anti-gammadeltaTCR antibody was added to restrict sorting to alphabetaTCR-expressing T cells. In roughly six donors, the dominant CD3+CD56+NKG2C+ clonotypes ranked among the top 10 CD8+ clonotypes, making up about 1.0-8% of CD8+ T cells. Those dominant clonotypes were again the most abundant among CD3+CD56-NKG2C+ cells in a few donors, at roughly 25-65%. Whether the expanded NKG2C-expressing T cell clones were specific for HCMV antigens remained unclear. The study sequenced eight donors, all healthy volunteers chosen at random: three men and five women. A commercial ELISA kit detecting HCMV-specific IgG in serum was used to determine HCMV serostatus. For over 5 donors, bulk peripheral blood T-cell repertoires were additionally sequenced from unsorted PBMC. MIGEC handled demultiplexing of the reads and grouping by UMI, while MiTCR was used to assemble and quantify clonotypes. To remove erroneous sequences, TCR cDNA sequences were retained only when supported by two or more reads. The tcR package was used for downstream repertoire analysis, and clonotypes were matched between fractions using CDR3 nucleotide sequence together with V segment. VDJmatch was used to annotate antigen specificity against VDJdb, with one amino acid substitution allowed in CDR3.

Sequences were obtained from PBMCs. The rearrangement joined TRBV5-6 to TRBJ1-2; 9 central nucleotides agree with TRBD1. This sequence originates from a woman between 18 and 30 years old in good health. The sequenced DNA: TGTGCCAGCAGCAAGGGACAGGGCTATGGCTACACCTTC. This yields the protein CASSKGQGYGYTF.